These 30 T cell receptor beta chains came from one sample sequenced in a study of human T cells and chemical hapten exposure. TCRdb redid the calling of the RACE reads with MiXCR, one entry per CDR3 protein. The sample holds tens of thousands of distinct CDR3 sequences, roughly 10% seen once. The time point here: patch test 1, 2 weeks after DPC sensitization. Regarding treatment: therapeutic diphenylcyclopropenone sensitization with weekly scalp DPC. The sample in question was whole blood, obtained in connection with sensitization to the hapten diphenylcyclopropenone (DPC). These TCRs come from a woman in her forties or fifties with alopecia areata. Some clones in this sample may be carry-over from other donors' samples.

The V call is TRBV15, the J call TRBJ2-7; 8 bases line up with TRBD1. V dropped 1 base and J dropped 7; count of bases not matched to a gene: 6. Germline CDR1 and CDR2: LNHNV and YYDKDF (reference sequence). The CDR3 runs 14 residues. In DNA form, the CDR3 reads TGTGCCACCAGCAGAGGGCAGGGGGCCAGGGAGCAGTACTTC. This codes for CATSRGQGAREQYF. Supplemented by reference TRBV15 and TRBJ2-7, the full variable domain reads DAMVIQNPRYQVTQFGKPVTLSCSQTLNHNVMYWYQQKSSQAPKLLFHYYDKDFNNEADTPDNFQSRRPNTSFCFLDIRSPGLGDTAMYLCATSRGQGAREQYFGPGTRLTVT.

The rearrangement joins TRBV10-1 to TRBJ2-2; tentatively, D is TRBD2 (5 bases). CDR3 size: 15 residues. Trimming removed 6 bases from V and 5 bases from J, with 16 bases in between. Germline CDR1 is WNHNN and CDR2 is SYGVQD (reference sequence). The CDR3 DNA follows: TGCGCCAGCAGCGAACTTGGAGGAGGTACCGGGGAGCTGTTTTTT. It yields the protein CASSELGGGTGELFF.

In this sample, this clonotype turned up a few times. This chain joins TRBV9 and TRBJ2-3; 8 bases are a match to TRBD2. The CDR3 contains 16 residues. V lost 7 bases and J lost 2; bases outside the gene matches: 12. Germline assignment: CDR1 SGDLS and CDR2 YYNGEE. CDR3 loop: CASQTTAGGHTDTQYF. CDR3 nucleotides: TGTGCCAGCCAAACTACGGCGGGAGGACACACAGATACGCAGTATTTT.

The chain couples TRBV5-5 to TRBJ2-5; 7 nucleotides line up with TRBD2. Looked up from germline, CDR1 is SGHKS and CDR2 is YYEKEE (reference sequence). The CDR3 is 14 residues long. Trimming at V came to 4 bases and at J to 3 bases, leaving 6 bases not matched to a gene. The CDR3 reads CASSSGTAKETQYF. The DNA of the CDR3 is TGTGCCAGCAGCAGCGGGACTGCAAAAGAGACCCAGTACTTC.

This rearrangement joins TRBV7-2 to TRBJ2-7; 13 positions agree with TRBD2. This CDR3 has 19 residues. V was clipped by 5 bases and J by 1 base; unmatched bases: 14. The germline V gene has CDR1 SGHTA and CDR2 FQGNSA. CDR3 sequence: CASSQRGGTSGAVSYEQYF. The CDR3 DNA is TGTGCCAGCAGCCAGAGGGGTGGGACTAGCGGGGCTGTGTCCTACGAGCAGTACTTC.

The chain joins TRBV5-5 to TRBJ2-7, with D possibly TRBD1 on 6 matching bases. CDR1 and CDR2 from the germline V gene are SGHKS and YYEKEE (reference sequence). CDR3 length: 15 residues. Trimming took off 4 bases at V and 3 bases at J, with 17 bases between the two ends. CDR3 nucleotide sequence: TGTGCCAGCAGCAAAAAGGACAGCGAGGTCTACGAGCAGTACTTC. Translating gives CASSKKDSEVYEQYF.

This clonotype showed up many times. V usage is TRBV6-2 or TRBV6-3 and J usage is TRBJ2-7; 14 nucleotides line up with TRBD2. The V gene end was trimmed by 6 bases and the J gene end by 6 bases; junction bases not matched to a gene: 4. Germline V gives CDR1 MNHEY, CDR2 SVGEGT. The CDR3 has 14 amino acids. The CDR3 coding sequence is TGTGCCAGCAGCTCCGGACTAGCGGGGGGCGAGCAGTACTTC. Translated, it gives CASSSGLAGGEQYF.

This clonotype was counted at least ten times. The rearrangement joins TRBV9 to TRBJ2-1, with D unresolved. Germline V gives CDR1 SGDLS, CDR2 YYNGEE. The CDR3 runs to 17 residues. Trimming took 0 bases from V and 0 from J, leaving 13 bases between them. CDR3 in amino acids: CASSVGNLAVSYNEQFF. CDR3 in DNA: TGTGCCAGCAGCGTAGGTAATCTGGCAGTCTCCTACAATGAGCAGTTCTTC.

This clonotype was seen repeatedly, ten times or more. V gene TRBV6-1 combines with J gene TRBJ2-7; D is unclear. Germline lookup yields CDR1 MNHNS and CDR2 SASEGT. The CDR3 sequence is 13 residues long. Trimming took 0 bases from V and 3 from J, leaving 6 bases between them. CDR3 protein: CASSEASHYEQYF. CDR3 nucleotide sequence: TGTGCCAGCAGTGAAGCGTCCCACTACGAGCAGTACTTC.

This clonotype came up many times. The CDR3 nucleotides read TGCAGTGCTAGCGGGAGCGACCAACAAAACAATGAGCAGTTCTTC. The encoded protein is CSASGSDQQNNEQFF. The J gene is TRBJ2-1, the V gene TRBV20-1, with a tentative D call TRBD2 (6 bases). CDR1 and CDR2 (germline): DFQATT, SNEGSKA (reference sequence). Between the trimmed V and J ends, which lost 3 bases and 5 bases, there was a span of 17 bases. The CDR3 has 15 amino acids.

This clonotype was counted between two and nine times. The V and J genes are TRBV18 and TRBJ1-6; TRBD1 matches 8 bases. CDR3 length equals 13 residues. Germline V gene data show CDR1 as KGHSH and CDR2 as LQKENI. Trimming at V came to 6 bases and at J to 10 bases, leaving 5 bases not matched to a gene. CDR3 loop: CASSGQGRSPLHF. As DNA, the CDR3 is TGTGCCAGCTCCGGACAGGGAAGGTCACCCCTCCACTTT. The complete variable domain, with remaining parts taken from reference TRBV18 and TRBJ1-6, reads NAGVMQNPRHLVRRRGQEARLRCSPMKGHSHVYWYRQLPEEGLKFMVYLQKENIIDESGMPKERFSAEFPKEGPSILRIQQVVRGDSAAYFCASSGQGRSPLHFGNGTRLTVT.

The chain links TRBV28 to TRBJ1-3; D perhaps matches TRBD1 (5 bases). The germline V gene has CDR1 MDHEN and CDR2 SYDVKM. With 6 bases removed from V and 0 bases from J, the gap between germline ends came to 15 bases. This CDR3 contains 16 residues. The CDR3 loop reads CASRGFGGFSGNTIYF. CDR3 DNA: TGTGCCAGCAGGGGGTTCGGGGGATTCTCTGGAAACACCATATATTTT.

The V and J genes are TRBV24-1 and TRBJ2-5; 9 bases are shared with TRBD1. The CDR3 covers 16 residues. Germline V gives CDR1 KGHDR, CDR2 SFDVKD. The junction had 11 bases not matched to a gene; V was cut back by 3 bases and J by 7 bases. DNA for the CDR3: TGTGCCACCAGTGATCGTCCGGGACAGGGTTCGGTGACCCAGTACTTC. Its protein is CATSDRPGQGSVTQYF.

At least ten counts were recorded for this clonotype. The chain joins TRBV20-1 to TRBJ1-1; D is possibly TRBD1 (6 bases). Germline V CDR1 and CDR2: DFQATT, SNEGSKA (reference sequence). The CDR3 has 13 residues. V lost 5 bases, J lost 1 base, and 11 bases lay in between. The chain's CDR3 is CSALTQGNTEAFF. CDR3 sequence (DNA): TGCAGTGCTTTAACACAGGGGAACACTGAAGCTTTCTTT.

The V gene is TRBV4-1, the J gene TRBJ2-2; 8 nucleotides line up with TRBD1. Germline V CDR1 and CDR2: MGHRA, YSYEKL. This CDR3 is 17 amino acids long. Unmatched junction bases numbered 12, after V lost 3 bases and J lost 6 bases. The chain's CDR3 is CASSHRMRQGLPGELFF. The CDR3 nucleotides read TGCGCCAGCAGCCACCGTATGAGACAGGGGCTTCCCGGGGAGCTGTTTTTT.

This clonotype was observed at least ten times. The chain uses TRBV5-1 and TRBJ1-1; tentative D call: TRBD1 (5 bases). The CDR3 consists of 10 residues. Germline-derived CDR1 and CDR2 are SGHRS and YFSETQ. The germline V and J ends were trimmed by 5 bases and 9 bases, with 8 bases remaining between them. This CDR3 is CASRGEKAFF. For the CDR3, the DNA is TGCGCCAGCAGAGGGGAAAAAGCTTTCTTT.

The CDR3, as DNA: TGTGCCAGCTCACCACACCTGGGCTACACAGATACGCAGTATTTT. Its translation is CASSPHLGYTDTQYF. V usage is TRBV18 and J usage is TRBJ2-3; D call uncertain. The germline V gene encodes CDR1 KGHSH and CDR2 LQKENI. V lost 1 base, J lost 2 bases, and 10 bases lay in between. The CDR3 has 15 amino acids. The full variable domain, its missing parts supplied by reference TRBV18 and TRBJ2-3, is NAGVMQNPRHLVRRRGQEARLRCSPMKGHSHVYWYRQLPEEGLKFMVYLQKENIIDESGMPKERFSAEFPKEGPSILRIQQVVRGDSAAYFCASSPHLGYTDTQYFGPGTRLTVL.

This clonotype has a handful of counts. The CDR3 DNA is TGTGCCAGCAGTTTTCGAAGACCATACTATGGCTACACCTTC. Translated: CASSFRRPYYGYTF. This chain connects TRBV27 to TRBJ1-2; D remains ambiguous. The germline V gene encodes CDR1 MNHEY and CDR2 SMNVEV (reference sequence). The ends were cut back, 3 bases at V and 3 bases at J, with 11 bases in the middle. This CDR3 region has 14 residues.

The genes are TRBV11-2 and TRBJ2-3; 10 nucleotides line up with TRBD1. CDR1 is SGHAT, CDR2 FQNNGV, per germline. CDR3 length: 15 amino acids. Germline trimming cut 3 bases from V and 3 bases from J; bases unmatched to any gene: 3. For the CDR3, the DNA is TGTGCCAGCAGCTTGGGGACAGGGGAGACAGATACGCAGTATTTT. This encodes CASSLGTGETDTQYF.

This clonotype has only a few counts. This chain links TRBV30 with TRBJ1-2; TRBD1 might be the D (6 bases). Between the trimmed V and J ends, which lost 0 bases and 10 bases, there was a span of 27 bases. The CDR3 sequence is 17 residues long. Germline assignment: CDR1 GTSNPN and CDR2 SVGIG (reference sequence). CDR3 sequence: CAWSVIRDTTSGMDYTF. CDR3 in DNA: TGTGCCTGGAGTGTGATCCGGGACACCACTTCCGGAATGGACTACACCTTC.

The table lists this clonotype with many counts. J is TRBJ1-4 and V is TRBV7-6; D gene ambiguous. V was trimmed by 0 bases and J by 0 bases, leaving 8 bases between them. Germline V gene data show CDR1 as SGHVS and CDR2 as FNYEAQ. The CDR3 loop spans 16 amino acids. CDR3 amino acids: CASSLARIATNEKLFF. As DNA, the CDR3 is TGTGCCAGCAGCTTAGCCAGGATTGCAACTAATGAAAAACTGTTTTTT.

The table lists this clonotype with many counts. This rearrangement joins TRBV7-2 to TRBJ2-7; D might be TRBD1 (6 bases). The CDR3 spans 15 residues. The V and J ends lost 3 bases and 3 bases respectively, with 15 bases between them. Germline lookup yields CDR1 SGHTA and CDR2 FQGNSA. This chain's CDR3 is CASSLVETGFYEQYF. The CDR3 bases are TGTGCCAGCAGCTTGGTTGAGACAGGTTTCTACGAGCAGTACTTC.

The chain combines TRBV5-1 with TRBJ2-1; the D is unclear. Germline lookup yields CDR1 SGHRS and CDR2 YFSETQ. This CDR3 has 12 amino acids. Between the trimmed V and J ends, which lost 7 bases and 10 bases, there was a span of 15 bases. CDR3 protein: CASRPNLQEQFF. CDR3 nucleotides: TGCGCCAGCCGACCAAACCTCCAGGAGCAGTTCTTC. Combining the CDR3 with reference TRBV5-1 and TRBJ2-1 gives the whole variable domain KAGVTQTPRYLIKTRGQQVTLSCSPISGHRSVSWYQQTPGQGLQFLFEYFSETQRNKGNFPGRFSGRQFSNSRSEMNVSTLELGDSALYLCASRPNLQEQFFGPGTRLTVL.

This rearrangement joins TRBV12-5 to TRBJ2-6; the D is unclear. CDR3 length equals 15 residues. V lost 4 bases to trimming and J lost 0 bases, with 7 bases between them. Germline CDR1 and CDR2: LGHNT and FRNRAP. CDR3 sequence (DNA): TGTGCTAGTGGTTCCGGTGACTCTGGGGCCAACGTCCTGACTTTC. Translated, it gives CASGSGDSGANVLTF.

This clonotype turned up a few times. The chain employs TRBV11-1 and TRBJ2-2, with 7 bases identical to TRBD2. With V trimmed by 6 bases and J by 4 bases, 14 bases remained unmatched. The germline V gene has CDR1 SGHAT and CDR2 FQDESV (reference sequence). This CDR3 is built from 17 residues. CDR3 DNA: TGTGCCAGCAGACCCTCCCTAGGCGGGAGAAGCACCGGGGAGCTGTTTTTT. This gives the protein CASRPSLGGRSTGELFF.

In its sample, this clonotype was seen a few times. The CDR3 DNA sequence: TGTGCCACCAGTCTGGGGATGAACACTGAAGCTTTCTTT. Amino acid sequence: CATSLGMNTEAFF. The chain employs TRBV15 and TRBJ1-1; no reliable D call. The length of the CDR3 is 13 residues. Trimming left V 6 bases short and J 0 bases short, with 8 bases between. Germline V gene data show CDR1 as LNHNV and CDR2 as YYDKDF (reference sequence).

In this sample, this clonotype turned up a few times. This chain joins TRBV18 and TRBJ1-5; 9 bases match TRBD1. Unmatched junction bases numbered 11, after V lost 2 bases and J lost 3 bases. Germline CDR1 and CDR2: KGHSH and LQKENI. This CDR3 has 18 amino acids. Here the CDR3 reads CASSPNRGRLIPNQPQHF. Written as DNA, the CDR3 is TGTGCCAGCTCACCAAACAGGGGGCGTCTTATTCCCAATCAGCCCCAGCATTTT.

This clonotype showed up many times. The V call is TRBV19, the J call TRBJ2-1; TRBD2 matches at 12 bases. CDR3 size: 19 residues. CDR1 and CDR2 from the germline V gene are LNHDA and SQIVND (reference sequence). V lost 5 bases to trimming and J lost 6 bases; unmatched junction nucleotides: 17. The DNA of the CDR3 is TGTGCCAGTAGTCAAATCTCTAGCGGGAGGGGGGTGGTCCGCAATGAGCAGTTCTTC. Protein: CASSQISSGRGVVRNEQFF.

This clonotype has a count of ten or more. The chain is built from TRBV5-6 and TRBJ1-1; 7 nucleotides line up with TRBD1. V trimming: 0 bases; J trimming: 4 bases; junction bases outside the gene matches: 6. Germline lookup yields CDR1 SGHDT and CDR2 YYEEEE. The CDR3 length is 15 residues. This CDR3 is CASSLVDRVGTEAFF. The DNA of the CDR3 is TGTGCCAGCAGCTTGGTTGACAGGGTGGGCACTGAAGCTTTCTTT.

This clonotype showed up many times. This chain uses TRBV6-6 with TRBJ2-1; D gene unclear. V was pared by 7 bases and J by 10 bases, with 17 bases between. The V gene's germline CDR1 is MNHNY and CDR2 SVGAGI (reference sequence). The CDR3 covers 13 residues. The CDR3 is CASTSGKGAEQFF. The CDR3, as DNA: TGTGCCAGCACTTCAGGTAAAGGAGCCGAGCAGTTCTTC.